Below are 5 T cell receptor beta chains sequenced from a single sample in a study of CD4 T cells in relation to SARS-CoV-2 and coronaviruses. The method was immunoSEQ multiplex PCR; TCRdb's version includes in-frame clones alone and lacks a portion of them. This sample has about 59,000 clones; 75% to 90% occur once, and the top ten carry 1.4%. CD4+ T cells from unexposed donors were obtained before the COVID-19 pandemic (2011-2018). Sequenced sample: memory CD4+ T cells from PBMCs. These receptors originate from a human donor in good health.

This clone is a singleton in its sample. The chain joins TRBV23-1 to TRBJ2-7, with TRBD1 as a possible D gene (5 bases). TRBV23-1 is designated an ORF whose function remains uncertain. The ends were cut back, 8 bases at V and 2 bases at J, with 13 bases in the middle. The CDR3 length is 13 residues. The DNA for the CDR3 is TGCGCCAGCGGGGCCAGTCCCCCCTACGAGCAGTACTTC. This encodes CASGASPPYEQYF.

The V gene is TRBV27, the J gene TRBJ2-3; 12 bases are shared with TRBD2. V lost 10 bases to trimming and J lost 4 bases; unmatched junction nucleotides: 6. The CDR3 extends over 14 amino acids. Germline CDR1 reads MNHEY; CDR2 reads SMNVEV (reference sequence). The CDR3 coding sequence is TGTGCCACCTCGACTAGCGGGAGTGCAGATACGCAGTATTTT. Its translation: CATSTSGSADTQYF.

This rearrangement joins TRBV4-1 to TRBJ1-2; maybe TRBD1 (6 bases). V lost 1 base and J 5 bases, leaving 14 bases between the germline ends. Germline lookup yields CDR1 MGHRA and CDR2 YSYEKL. This CDR3 is built from 15 residues. CDR3 sequence reads: CASSQAQGVQYGYTF. The CDR3 nucleotides are TGCGCCAGCAGCCAAGCACAGGGTGTTCAATATGGCTACACCTTC.

This clone was observed a handful of times. This rearrangement joins TRBV7-9 to TRBJ2-1, with TRBD2 as a possible D gene (6 bases). CDR3 length: 17 residues. The V gene lost 5 bases and the J gene lost 3 bases, with 20 bases spanning the gap. Germline V gene lookup returns CDR1 SEHNR and CDR2 FQNEAQ (reference sequence). CDR3 residues: CASSLRSSRGLYNEQFF. The CDR3 DNA sequence: TGTGCCAGCAGCCTAAGGAGCAGCCGGGGACTCTACAATGAGCAGTTCTTC.

The rearrangement uses TRBV28 and TRBJ2-7; TRBD2 is a possible D gene (6 bases). Looked up from germline, CDR1 is MDHEN and CDR2 is SYDVKM. The V gene lost 6 bases and the J gene lost 6 bases, with 18 bases spanning the gap. This CDR3 spans 14 amino acids. The CDR3 DNA reads TGTGCCAGCAGATCGGGACTCGGGGCATCCGAGCAGTACTTC. This gives the protein CASRSGLGASEQYF.